Below are 25 T cell receptor beta chains sequenced from a single sample in a study of blood T cell repertoires in COVID-19. The table came from immunoSEQ multiplex PCR; TCRdb's copy has only in-frame clones and leaves some out. In the table there are around 260,000 clones, 84% of which are singletons. Sequenced input: peripheral blood. Receptors originate from a man aged 55 to 70 with acute or convalescent COVID-19.

The chain combines TRBV7-2 with TRBJ1-1, with 7 bases lining up with TRBD1. With V trimmed by 4 bases and J by 4 bases, 6 bases remained unmatched. The CDR3 spans 14 residues. Germline-derived CDR1 and CDR2 are SGHTA and FQGNSA. The CDR3 DNA reads as TGTGCCAGCAGCTGGCCGACAGGGCGCACTGAAGCTTTCTTT. Its protein is CASSWPTGRTEAFF.

This clone was observed a few times. This rearrangement joins TRBV7-3 to TRBJ2-3, with D possibly matching TRBD2 (5 bases). Looked up from germline, CDR1 is SGHTA and CDR2 is FQGTGA. The V and J ends lost 5 bases and 9 bases respectively, with 15 bases between them. The CDR3 covers 13 residues. The CDR3 loop reads CASSPPDSGTQYF. In nucleotides, the CDR3 is TGTGCCAGCAGCCCTCCGGACTCCGGGACGCAGTATTTT.

Only a few counts were recorded for this clone. This sequence joins TRBV21-1 and TRBJ2-1; TRBD1, the table's D call, lacks a check against the DNA. TRBV21-1 is annotated as a pseudogene. The CDR3 has 16 amino acids. The CDR3 nucleotides read TGTGCCAGCAGCAAAGTAGCCGGGACAGGGAACAATGAGCAGTTCTTC. It is translated as CASSKVAGTGNNEQFF.

This clone was seen more than once but under ten times. J is TRBJ2-3 and V is TRBV7-9, with 7 bases identical to TRBD2. CDR1 is SEHNR and CDR2 is FQNEAQ in the germline V gene (reference sequence). J was trimmed by 0 bases and V by 5 bases; bases with no gene match: 5. The CDR3 loop spans 15 amino acids. The CDR3 bases are TGTGCCAGCAGCCCTAGCGGTGCTAGCACAGATACGCAGTATTTT. Translation gives CASSPSGASTDTQYF.

The gene calls are TRBV2 and TRBJ1-4; 10 bases line up with TRBD1. Germline V gene sequence: CDR1 SNHLY, CDR2 FYNNEI. Unmatched junction bases numbered 3, after V lost 6 bases and J lost 2 bases. There are 15 residues in the CDR3. This CDR3 reads CASRGTGVTNEKLFF. CDR3 sequence (DNA): TGTGCCAGCAGGGGGACAGGGGTCACTAATGAAAAACTGTTTTTT.

The V call is TRBV2, the J call TRBJ1-2, with a weak D call TRBD1 (5 bases). Germline CDR1 SNHLY, CDR2 FYNNEI. The CDR3 is made up of 12 amino acids. V was shortened by 6 bases and J by 7 bases, with 12 bases between the two germline ends. DNA for the CDR3: TGTGCCAGCAGGTTTGGGGGGAGTGGCTACACCTTC. This codes for CASRFGGSGYTF. The full variable domain, in which reference TRBV2 and TRBJ1-2 provide the parts outside the CDR3, is EPEVTQTPSHQVTQMGQEVILRCVPISNHLYFYWYRQILGQKVEFLVSFYNNEISEKSEIFDDQFSVERPDGSNFTLKIRSTKLEDSAMYFCASRFGGSGYTFGSGTRLTVV.

The chain couples TRBV5-1 to TRBJ2-7, with D possibly TRBD1 on 6 matching bases. Trimming cost V 4 bases and J 3 bases, with 20 bases left between them. The CDR3 contains 16 residues. Germline V CDR1 and CDR2: SGHRS, YFSETQ. CDR3 in DNA: TGCGCCAGCAGCGGGAATCTGCAGGGGACCTTCTACGAGCAGTACTTC. Its translation: CASSGNLQGTFYEQYF.

The J gene is TRBJ2-1, the V gene TRBV29-1; 8 positions agree with TRBD1. CDR1 and CDR2 (germline): SQVTM, ANQGSEA. CDR3 length: 16 residues. Trimming removed 5 bases from V and 2 bases from J; junction bases left unmatched: 11. DNA for the CDR3: TGCAGCGTTTCCCTGCTCAGGGGGCTCGCCTACAATGAGCAGTTCTTC. This encodes CSVSLLRGLAYNEQFF.

V and J are TRBV18 and TRBJ2-3, with TRBD2 identical over 11 bases. CDR1 and CDR2 from the germline V gene are KGHSH and LQKENI. The CDR3 is 14 amino acids. The V and J ends lost 7 bases and 5 bases, in that order; junction bases with no gene match: 5. The CDR3 sequence: CASYIGLAGDTQYF. The CDR3, as DNA: TGTGCCAGCTATATTGGACTAGCGGGAGATACGCAGTATTTT.

This clone has a handful of counts. This sequence joins TRBV7-3 and TRBJ1-4; D is unresolved. Germline V gene sequence: CDR1 SGHTA, CDR2 FQGTGA. The CDR3 is 13 residues long. Trimming removed 3 bases at V and 6 bases at J, with 8 bases between. CDR3 nucleotide sequence: TGTGCCAGCAGCTTGCGGGCCTATGAAAAACTGTTTTTT. Translation: CASSLRAYEKLFF.

J is TRBJ2-1 and V is TRBV5-1; 13 nucleotides align to TRBD2. Trimming took 0 bases from V and 9 from J; bases not matched to a gene: 6. CDR1 and CDR2 from the germline V gene are SGHRS and YFSETQ. The length of the CDR3 is 16 residues. The chain's CDR3 is CASSLGGTSGDSEQFF. CDR3 nucleotide sequence: TGCGCCAGCAGCTTGGGTGGGACTAGCGGGGATAGTGAGCAGTTCTTC. Variable domain in full (rest from reference TRBV5-1 and TRBJ2-1): KAGVTQTPRYLIKTRGQQVTLSCSPISGHRSVSWYQQTPGQGLQFLFEYFSETQRNKGNFPGRFSGRQFSNSRSEMNVSTLELGDSALYLCASSLGGTSGDSEQFFGPGTRLTVL.

The CDR3 is CASSRGGGYTEAFF. The DNA for the CDR3 is TGTGCCAGCAGTAGGGGGGGAGGGTACACTGAAGCTTTCTTT. This sequence joins TRBV28 and TRBJ1-1; a possible D gene is TRBD1 (6 bases). There are 14 residues in the CDR3. CDR1 MDHEN and CDR2 SYDVKM come from the germline V gene. Trimming cost V 5 bases and J 3 bases, with 13 bases left between them.

This sequence joins TRBV12-3 or TRBV12-4 and TRBJ1-5; TRBD1 aligns across 7 bases. With 6 bases clipped from V and 6 bases from J, the junction kept 5 bases outside the gene matches. The CDR3 totals 13 residues. The CDR3 sequence is CASRGQGGQPQHF. Written as DNA, the CDR3 is TGTGCCAGCAGGGGGCAGGGGGGTCAGCCCCAGCATTTT.

This chain's CDR3 is CASNGEAEKLFF. CDR3 sequence (DNA): TGTGCCAGCAACGGGGAGGCGGAAAAACTGTTTTTT. This chain connects TRBV28 to TRBJ1-4; no clear D. V was trimmed by 7 bases and J by 8 bases, leaving 11 bases between them. Looked up from germline, CDR1 is MDHEN and CDR2 is SYDVKM. The CDR3 contains 12 residues.

CDR3 residues: CASSARTGTNEKLFF. CDR3 DNA sequence: TGTGCCAGCAGCGCCAGGACAGGGACTAATGAAAAACTGTTTTTT. This chain uses TRBV2 with TRBJ1-4; 8 positions match TRBD1. The CDR3 is 15 residues long. Germline loops: CDR1 SNHLY, CDR2 FYNNEI. Trimming cost V 6 bases and J 2 bases; bases outside gene matches: 5.

The V and J genes are TRBV4-1 and TRBJ1-6, with 8 bases identical to TRBD1. Germline V gene sequence: CDR1 MGHRA, CDR2 YSYEKL. The CDR3 is made up of 16 amino acids. V was clipped by 4 bases and J by 5 bases; unmatched bases: 7. DNA for the CDR3: TGCGCCAGCAGCCGACTTTGGGGACAGGATAATTCACCCCTCCACTTT. It encodes CASSRLWGQDNSPLHF.

The gene calls are TRBV9 and TRBJ2-1; D is perhaps TRBD2 (6 bases). Between the trimmed V and J ends, which lost 3 bases and 6 bases, there was a span of 19 bases. Germline V gene sequence: CDR1 SGDLS, CDR2 YYNGEE. The CDR3 has 16 amino acids. The CDR3 DNA reads as TGTGCCAGCAGCGGGCCGACTAGGCGGGCTTCCAATGAGCAGTTCTTC. Its protein product is CASSGPTRRASNEQFF.

This rearrangement joins TRBV5-1 to TRBJ2-7; D might be TRBD1 (6 bases). V dropped 5 bases and J dropped 6 bases, with 27 bases sitting between them. There are 17 residues in the CDR3. Germline lookup yields CDR1 SGHRS and CDR2 YFSETQ. CDR3 residues: CASSIEGLTGPLGEQYF. The CDR3 DNA reads TGCGCCAGCAGTATTGAGGGTCTGACAGGTCCCTTGGGCGAGCAGTACTTC.

The rearrangement uses TRBV10-3 and TRBJ1-2, with 9 positions matching TRBD1. J gave up 7 bases and V 0 bases, and 12 bases lay outside the gene matches. This CDR3 has 17 residues. The germline V gene encodes CDR1 ENHRY and CDR2 SYGVKD. The CDR3 coding sequence is TGTGCCATCAGTGAGTCAGCACAGGGGGCGACAGGGGGTGGCTACACCTTC. It specifies CAISESAQGATGGGYTF.

This clone was seen a single time. The chain recombines TRBV6-5 with TRBJ1-1, with TRBD1 as a possible D gene (6 bases). The V gene's germline CDR1 is MNHEY and CDR2 SVGAGI. V was trimmed by 6 bases and J by 7 bases, leaving 18 bases between them. The CDR3 length is 14 residues. CDR3 region: CASSLDRGRDEAFF. CDR3 nucleotides: TGTGCCAGCAGCTTGGACAGAGGGCGTGATGAAGCTTTCTTT.

The chain is built from TRBV2 and TRBJ1-6; D gene uncertain. The CDR3 spans 12 residues. V shed 1 base and J shed 8 bases, with 3 bases lying between them. CDR1 is SNHLY and CDR2 is FYNNEI in the germline V gene. This CDR3 reads CASSEVDSPLHF. CDR3 nucleotide sequence: TGTGCCAGCAGTGAAGTAGATTCACCCCTCCACTTT.

This clone was found once. This rearrangement joins TRBV4-1 to TRBJ1-1; 7 nucleotides agree with TRBD1. Germline values: CDR1 MGHRA, CDR2 YSYEKL. This CDR3 has 14 amino acids. The ends lost 3 bases at V and 5 bases at J; junction bases unmatched: 6. The CDR3 bases are TGCGCCAGCAGCCAGGACGCGACAGGGACTGAAGCTTTCTTT. Protein sequence: CASSQDATGTEAFF.

This clone was seen a few times. The chain is built from TRBV18 and TRBJ2-7, with 11 positions matching TRBD2. There are 14 residues in the CDR3. The ends lost 5 bases at V and 3 bases at J; junction bases unmatched: 3. Germline CDR1 reads KGHSH; CDR2 reads LQKENI. CDR3 DNA sequence: TGTGCCAGCTCAGCCGGGACTAGCGGCTACGAGCAGTACTTC. This gives the protein CASSAGTSGYEQYF.

The chain recombines TRBV28 with TRBJ2-5, with 9 bases that match TRBD2. Germline-derived CDR1 and CDR2 are MDHEN and SYDVKM. The V segment lost 4 bases and the J segment 9 bases; nucleotides outside the gene matches: 12. The CDR3 is 15 residues long. DNA of the CDR3: TGTGCCAGCAGTTCCCCGGGACTAGCCTCGCCGTCCCAGTACTTC. This translates into CASSSPGLASPSQYF.

The gene calls are TRBV30 and TRBJ2-7; 8 nucleotides line up with TRBD1. Germline assignment: CDR1 GTSNPN and CDR2 SVGIG (reference sequence). The J segment lost 5 bases and the V segment lost 5 bases, leaving 8 bases of the junction unmatched. The length of the CDR3 is 13 residues. CDR3 residues: CAWRRTGSNEQYF. The CDR3 DNA reads as TGTGCCTGGCGACGGACAGGGTCAAACGAGCAGTACTTC.